The clone carrying this TCR beta chain was observed a handful of times. Its specificity is unknown. V lost 8 bases to trimming and J lost 6 bases, with 16 bases between them. Germline CDR1 SGHNT, CDR2 YENEEA. This CDR3 region has 14 residues. This sample stems from a study of T cells in Graves' hyperthyroidism and ophthalmopathy. On the study more broadly: Pretreatment peripheral blood was obtained at initial diagnosis.

Regarding the study as a whole: Stable hyperthyroidism and ophthalmopathy were separated using 13 V-J signatures.

Amplification of TCR beta CDR3 regions used RNA as the template. Researchers ran a first-round RT-PCR on the TCR CDR3 using the HTBI primer set. TCRdb redid the calling of the multiplex PCR reads with MiXCR, one entry per CDR3 protein. The sample lists about 740,000 distinct CDR3 sequences; about 14% were seen once. Not enrolled were patients with uncontrolled infection, other autoimmune disease, pregnancy or lactation. Orbital computed tomography and thyroid ultrasound, together with serum TRAb and thyroxine and clinical symptoms, were used for diagnoses. The sequencing input was blood. This TCR derives from a woman aged 18-29 years with Graves' hyperthyroidism. The rearrangement links TRBV11-3 to TRBJ2-2, with D perhaps TRBD1 (6 bases). For the CDR3, the DNA is TGTGCCAGCTCCTCAGGGGATCCATCCGGGGAGCTGTTTTTT. The encoded protein is CASSSGDPSGELFF.